This T cell receptor (beta chain) was captured by sequencing in a study of cytomegalovirus exposure and HLA in healthy donors. Study-wide results and caveats: Rare sequences made up most TCRs, while some public TCRs were found in many donors. Reported results showed that the classifier diagnosed cytomegalovirus status with high specificity and sensitivity.

Concerning this clone: As yet, its antigen is unknown.

Clones were read by immunoSEQ multiplex PCR, and TCRdb kept only the in-frame ones, dropping some. The sample includes 45,000 to 70,000 clones, 80% to 95% seen only once; the top ten take under 7%. The donors were members of the approximately 130-subject validation cohort (separate from the roughly 670-subject first cohort). Sequenced: PBMCs. The receptor was derived from a woman aged 18-29 years in good health and CMV-seronegative.

This CDR3 reads CASSLVPRAGANVLTF. Here the CDR3 DNA reads TGTGCCAGCAGCTTGGTGCCGAGGGCCGGGGCCAACGTCCTGACTTTC. J is TRBJ2-6 and V is TRBV5-6, with a tentative D call TRBD2 (5 bases). Trimming stripped 0 bases from V and 4 bases from J, with 11 bases between. CDR1 is SGHDT and CDR2 is YYEEEE in the germline V gene. The CDR3 extends over 16 amino acids.